Below are 5 T cell receptor beta chains sequenced from a single sample in a study of T cells after posttransplantation cyclophosphamide. Assay: immunoSEQ multiplex PCR; the TCRdb copy retains only in-frame clones and omits some. The profile shows more than 50,000 clones, about 82% of them singletons. The material sequenced was PBMCs. The receptors were gathered from a man aged 25 to 45 with a blood cancer, CMV-positive, and with a related stem cell donor.

The chain recombines TRBV14 with TRBJ2-1; D is perhaps TRBD2 (6 bases). The CDR3 is made up of 16 amino acids. Looked up from germline, CDR1 is SGHDN and CDR2 is FVKESK. V was pared by 2 bases and J by 9 bases, with 20 bases between. As DNA, the CDR3 is TGTGCCAGCAGCCAAACGGACTATGTTTTATCGGGTGAGCAGTTCTTC. Amino acid sequence: CASSQTDYVLSGEQFF.

The genes are TRBV10-3 and TRBJ1-5; D might be TRBD1 (6 bases). Trimming took off 6 bases at V and 7 bases at J, with 19 bases between the two ends. Germline CDR1 reads ENHRY; CDR2 reads SYGVKD. This CDR3 has 15 amino acids. The CDR3 region has the DNA TGTGCCATCAGCCAGGGGTCAGGGGTTAACCAGCCCCAGCATTTT. It translates to CAISQGSGVNQPQHF.

The chain uses TRBV4-1 and TRBJ1-2; 7 nucleotides agree with TRBD1. The CDR3 sequence is 17 residues long. The V and J ends lost 0 bases and 6 bases, in that order; junction bases with no gene match: 13. Germline V lookup: CDR1 MGHRA, CDR2 YSYEKL. The CDR3 sequence is CASSQDFLTGTVHGYTF. Here the CDR3 DNA reads TGCGCCAGCAGCCAAGACTTTTTAACCGGGACAGTACATGGCTACACCTTC.

This chain joins TRBV7-9 and TRBJ2-1, with TRBD1 as a possible D gene (6 bases). The CDR3 sequence is 15 residues long. Germline-derived CDR1 and CDR2 are SEHNR and FQNEAQ (reference sequence). V was trimmed by 1 base and J by 8 bases, leaving 15 bases between them. CDR3 DNA: TGTGCCAGCAGCTTAGTACAGGGTAGGGGTGATGAGCAGTTCTTC. This encodes CASSLVQGRGDEQFF. The entire variable domain, with the rest obtained from reference TRBV7-9 and TRBJ2-1, is as follows: DTGVSQNPRHKITKRGQNVTFRCDPISEHNRLYWYRQTLGQGPEFLTYFQNEAQLEKSRLLSDRFSAERPKGSFSTLEIQRTEQGDSAMYLCASSLVQGRGDEQFFGPGTRLTVL.

A single count supports this clone. V and J are TRBV18 and TRBJ1-5; D not resolved. This CDR3 comprises 16 residues. V was pared by 3 bases and J by 2 bases, with 14 bases between. CDR1 is KGHSH and CDR2 is LQKENI in the germline V gene. The CDR3 loop reads CASSPSVMGGNQPQHF. The CDR3 DNA is TGTGCCAGCTCACCGAGCGTCATGGGAGGCAATCAGCCCCAGCATTTT. Full variable domain (missing parts from reference TRBV18 and TRBJ1-5): NAGVMQNPRHLVRRRGQEARLRCSPMKGHSHVYWYRQLPEEGLKFMVYLQKENIIDESGMPKERFSAEFPKEGPSILRIQQVVRGDSAAYFCASSPSVMGGNQPQHFGDGTRLSIL.